The TCR beta chain under discussion was sequenced for a study of CD8 T cells in ankylosing spondylitis. Study findings and constraints: Both synovial fluid and blood in reactive arthritis had previously been reported to carry some motif variants. Clones linked with disease were CD8+ and fairly uncommon in the peripheral blood. Clones tied to disease were said to be significantly enriched in matched ankylosing spondylitis synovial fluid.

This clonotype was counted ten times or more. Its target is not known. TCRdb reprocessed the 5' RACE reads with MiXCR, giving one entry per CDR3 protein. The sample comprises 310,000 or so distinct CDR3 sequences, around 20% of which are singletons, and around 8% rests with the top ten. The CDR3 covers 19 residues. Trimming removed 1 base at V and 5 bases at J, with 24 bases between. The germline V gene has CDR1 SQVTM and CDR2 ANQGSEA. The source of this sequence is a male donor with ankylosing spondylitis or in good health (not recorded which). Sequenced input: blood, either unsorted or a sorted T cell fraction (not recorded which). The genes are TRBV29-1 and TRBJ1-6; the D is unclear. CDR3 sequence reads: CSVEGELAPSPPDNSPLHF. The CDR3 region has the DNA TGCAGCGTTGAAGGGGAACTTGCCCCATCTCCTCCCGATAATTCACCCCTCCACTTT.